What follows are 25 T cell receptor beta chains derived from one specimen sequenced in a study of cytomegalovirus exposure and HLA in healthy donors. Primers for the PCR totalled 60 Vbeta and 13 Jbeta. Data came from immunoSEQ multiplex PCR; TCRdb stores just in-frame clones and leaves some out. The table has approximately 150,000 clones, approximately 80% seen once. Input material: PBMCs. Every receptor here comes from a man aged 25 to 40 in good health and CMV-seropositive.

The chain couples TRBV11-3 to TRBJ2-7; D is possibly TRBD2 (5 bases). CDR3 length: 13 amino acids. The germline gives CDR1 SGHNT, CDR2 YENEEA. The V end was cut by 1 base, the J end by 6 bases, with 10 bases between. The CDR3 loop reads CASSLGAGVEQYF. CDR3 coding DNA: TGTGCCAGCAGCTTAGGGGCGGGTGTCGAGCAGTACTTC.

The V and J genes are TRBV7-9 and TRBJ2-1, with 9 bases aligning to TRBD1. Germline CDR1 is SEHNR and CDR2 is FQNEAQ (reference sequence). J gave up 4 bases and V 5 bases, and 6 bases lay outside the gene matches. This CDR3 is built from 15 residues. CDR3 amino acids: CASSHRDRAYNEQFF. The CDR3 DNA sequence: TGTGCCAGCAGCCACCGGGACAGGGCATACAATGAGCAGTTCTTC.

There are a few counts of this clone. The V and J genes are TRBV18 and TRBJ2-5; the D gene is possibly TRBD2 (5 bases). Germline V gene data show CDR1 as KGHSH and CDR2 as LQKENI. V was clipped by 2 bases and J by 2 bases, with 12 bases between them. The CDR3 contains 15 residues. The CDR3 coding sequence is TGTGCCAGCTCACCAAGCTCGGGGATTCAAGAGACCCAGTACTTC. Translation: CASSPSSGIQETQYF.

The chain combines TRBV18 with TRBJ1-5, with no clear D. V lost 4 bases and J lost 5, with 9 bases in between. The CDR3 extends over 13 amino acids. CDR1 KGHSH and CDR2 LQKENI come from the germline V gene. The CDR3 here is CASSHFYDQPQHF. The DNA of the CDR3 is TGTGCCAGCTCACACTTTTACGATCAGCCCCAGCATTTT.

This clone occurred a few times. This chain joins TRBV27 and TRBJ2-5; 8 bases are a match to TRBD1. Germline-derived CDR1 and CDR2 are MNHEY and SMNVEV (reference sequence). V lost 3 bases to trimming and J lost 5 bases; unmatched junction nucleotides: 5. This CDR3 spans 14 amino acids. DNA of the CDR3: TGTGCCAGCAGTTTTAGCGGACAGGGCGAGACCCAGTACTTC. It yields the protein CASSFSGQGETQYF.

This rearrangement joins TRBV6-1 to TRBJ1-2; no clear D gene. There are 15 residues in the CDR3. CDR1 is MNHNS and CDR2 is SASEGT in the germline V gene. The V end was cut by 6 bases, the J end by 7 bases, with 21 bases between. CDR3 nucleotides: TGTGCCAGCAGACGCCTCGACAAAAGGTTCGGTGGCTACACCTTC. Its protein product is CASRRLDKRFGGYTF.

This rearrangement joins TRBV6-1 to TRBJ1-1; D possibly corresponds to TRBD1 (5 bases). The V end was cut by 4 bases, the J end by 11 bases, with 11 bases between. The germline V gene encodes CDR1 MNHNS and CDR2 SASEGT. The CDR3 runs 11 residues. The CDR3 reads CASSAPGMAFF. The CDR3 nucleotides are TGTGCCAGCAGTGCCCCAGGGATGGCTTTCTTT.

The genes are TRBV4-1 and TRBJ2-2; D possibly corresponds to TRBD2 (7 bases). From germline, CDR1 is MGHRA and CDR2 YSYEKL. This CDR3 contains 13 residues. The CDR3 coding sequence is TGCGCAGCAGGAAAAGGGGGGGGCCGGGAGCTGTTTTTT. Its protein is CAAGKGGGRELFF.

The J gene is TRBJ2-7, the V gene TRBV11-2; a possible D gene is TRBD1 (6 bases). Germline V gene lookup returns CDR1 SGHAT and CDR2 FQNNGV. Trimming removed 5 bases from V and 4 bases from J, with 15 bases in between. The CDR3 is 14 residues long. The CDR3: CASSLSDRAYEQYF. CDR3 DNA: TGTGCCAGCAGCCTTTCGGACAGAGCATACGAGCAGTACTTC.

This sequence joins TRBV28 and TRBJ1-2; tentative D call: TRBD1 (5 bases). CDR1 MDHEN and CDR2 SYDVKM come from the germline V gene. V was trimmed by 7 bases and J by 2 bases, leaving 14 bases between them. The CDR3 has 14 amino acids. The CDR3 coding sequence is TGTGCCAGCACCCAAAGGGGCGAAAACTATGGCTACACCTTC. Translating it yields CASTQRGENYGYTF.

This rearrangement joins TRBV6-5 to TRBJ1-4; 7 nucleotides match TRBD1. The J segment lost 7 bases and the V segment lost 0 bases, leaving 8 bases of the junction unmatched. CDR1 is MNHEY and CDR2 is SVGAGI in the germline V gene. The length of the CDR3 is 16 residues. DNA of the CDR3: TGTGCCAGCAGTTACTCTTTGTTGGGACAGACTGAAAAACTGTTTTTT. Encoded protein: CASSYSLLGQTEKLFF.

The V gene is TRBV7-8, the J gene TRBJ2-1, with a weak D call TRBD2 (6 bases). Per the germline V gene, CDR1 is SGHVS and CDR2 is FQNEAQ. The CDR3 loop spans 17 amino acids. The V gene lost 6 bases and the J gene lost 7 bases, with 25 bases spanning the gap. The CDR3 loop reads CASSYRPINRDLNEQFF. As DNA, the CDR3 is TGTGCCAGCAGTTATCGACCCATTAACCGGGACTTAAATGAGCAGTTCTTC. The entire variable domain, with the rest obtained from reference TRBV7-8 and TRBJ2-1, is as follows: GAGVSQSPRYKVAKRGQDVALRCDPISGHVSLFWYQQALGQGPEFLTYFQNEAQLDKSGLPSDRFFAERPEGSVSTLKIQRTQQEDSAVYLCASSYRPINRDLNEQFFGPGTRLTVL.

The chain's CDR3 is CASSPWTSMNTEAFF. The CDR3 coding sequence is TGTGCCAGCAGCCCCTGGACAAGCATGAACACTGAAGCTTTCTTT. This rearrangement joins TRBV5-8 to TRBJ1-1, with a tentative D call TRBD1 (5 bases). CDR3 length: 15 residues. Trimming took off 4 bases at V and 0 bases at J, with 13 bases between the two ends. Germline CDR1 reads SGHTS; CDR2 reads YDEGEE.

V and J are TRBV15 and TRBJ2-5; 7 bases match TRBD2. The CDR3 sequence is 16 residues long. Germline V CDR1 and CDR2: LNHNV, YYDKDF (reference sequence). Unmatched junction bases numbered 8, after V lost 0 bases and J lost 4 bases. CDR3 bases: TGTGCCACCAGCAGAGAACCTAGCGGAACCCCAGAGACCCAGTACTTC. It yields the protein CATSREPSGTPETQYF.

The chain carries TRBV7-8 and TRBJ1-3; 7 bases agree with TRBD1. The CDR3 is made up of 16 amino acids. Trimming at V came to 5 bases and at J to 0 bases, leaving 7 bases not matched to a gene. Germline values: CDR1 SGHVS, CDR2 FQNEAQ. CDR3 DNA sequence: TGTGCCAGCAGCACGACAGGGTCGCGCTCTGGAAACACCATATATTTT. It encodes CASSTTGSRSGNTIYF.

V usage is TRBV4-3 and J usage is TRBJ1-6, with D possibly being TRBD1 (6 bases). V gave up 3 bases and J gave up 0 bases, with 12 bases separating them. The CDR3 runs to 17 residues. Per the germline V gene, CDR1 is LGHNA and CDR2 is YSLEER. CDR3 DNA sequence: TGCGCCAGCAGCCACAGGGGCGAGAGCTCCTATAATTCACCCCTCCACTTT. Encoded protein: CASSHRGESSYNSPLHF.

The rearrangement uses TRBV5-1 and TRBJ2-7; the match to TRBD1 covers 7 bases. Germline loops: CDR1 SGHRS, CDR2 YFSETQ. The CDR3 covers 15 residues. V shed 4 bases, J shed 4 bases, and the junction held 11 bases outside the gene matches. CDR3 sequence (DNA): TGCGCCAGCAGCCTGAGTCAGGACAGGATATACGAGCAGTACTTC. Protein product: CASSLSQDRIYEQYF.

The chain is built from TRBV5-1 and TRBJ1-2; D not resolved. Germline V gene sequence: CDR1 SGHRS, CDR2 YFSETQ. The CDR3 covers 13 residues. The germline V and J ends were trimmed by 0 bases and 4 bases, with 7 bases remaining between them. CDR3 DNA sequence: TGCGCCAGCAGCTTGGCCCCCGTCTATGGCTACACCTTC. Protein product: CASSLAPVYGYTF.

This clone was seen a single time. The chain uses TRBV28 and TRBJ2-7; TRBD1 aligns across 12 bases. The germline gives CDR1 MDHEN, CDR2 SYDVKM. The CDR3 is 16 amino acids. V gave up 5 bases and J gave up 4 bases; unmatched junction bases: 9. DNA for the CDR3: TGTGCCAGCAGTCACCGGGACAGGGGGCTCGAGTACGAGCAGTACTTC. Its translation is CASSHRDRGLEYEQYF.

The J gene is TRBJ2-7, the V gene TRBV4-3, with TRBD2 identical over 13 bases. The germline V gene has CDR1 LGHNA and CDR2 YSLEER. The CDR3 sequence is 16 residues long. The ends lost 2 bases at V and 1 base at J; junction bases unmatched: 2. The CDR3 bases are TGCGCCAGCAGCCAACAGACTAGCGGGGGGTCCTACGAGCAGTACTTC. Its translation: CASSQQTSGGSYEQYF.

This clone occurred once. As DNA, the CDR3 is TGTGCCTGGACGAGGGCCTGGGGGCCACAGGAGACCCAGTACTTC. Amino acid sequence: CAWTRAWGPQETQYF. J is TRBJ2-5 and V is TRBV30; D possibly corresponds to TRBD1 (6 bases). The germline V and J ends were trimmed by 4 bases and 5 bases, with 20 bases remaining between them. Germline assignment: CDR1 GTSNPN and CDR2 SVGIG (reference sequence). CDR3 length: 15 residues.

This chain connects TRBV5-1 to TRBJ2-5, with a tentative D call TRBD1 (6 bases). This CDR3 spans 15 amino acids. V lost 4 bases to trimming and J lost 1 base, with 14 bases between them. Germline V gene data show CDR1 as SGHRS and CDR2 as YFSETQ. CDR3 in amino acids: CASSRQVPPQETQYF. The CDR3 nucleotides read TGCGCCAGCAGCCGACAGGTACCCCCCCAAGAGACCCAGTACTTC.

This clone was recorded a few times. The chain has TRBV4-2 and TRBJ2-5; D call uncertain. Germline V gene lookup returns CDR1 LGHNA and CDR2 YNFKEQ. Trimming pared 8 bases from V and 2 bases from J, leaving 15 bases between. This CDR3 contains 14 residues. The CDR3: CASRGVPVQETQYF. CDR3 sequence (DNA): TGTGCCAGCCGAGGAGTCCCCGTTCAAGAGACCCAGTACTTC.

The J gene is TRBJ1-2, the V gene TRBV27, with TRBD1 identical over 8 bases. The junction had 5 bases not matched to a gene; V was cut back by 0 bases and J by 5 bases. The CDR3 is 15 residues long. CDR1 and CDR2 from the germline V gene are MNHEY and SMNVEV (reference sequence). The CDR3 reads CASSLSGQGLYGYTF. Here the CDR3 DNA reads TGTGCCAGCAGTTTATCAGGACAGGGACTATATGGCTACACCTTC.

The V gene is TRBV4-3, the J gene TRBJ2-5; 7 positions match TRBD2. The CDR3 covers 18 residues. Germline assignment: CDR1 LGHNA and CDR2 YSLEER. After removal of 1 base from V and 1 base from J, the junction contained 12 bases not matched to a gene. In DNA, the CDR3 is TGCGCCAGCAGCCAAGGTCCGGGCACATCGGGAGGCCAAGAGACCCAGTACTTC. Its translation is CASSQGPGTSGGQETQYF.